This T cell receptor (beta chain) was sequenced in a study of cytomegalovirus exposure and HLA in healthy donors. CDR1 and CDR2 from the germline V gene are SNHLY and FYNNEI. The CDR3 has 14 residues. V lost 4 bases and J 7 bases, leaving 17 bases between the germline ends. The PCR made use of 60 Vbeta and 13 Jbeta primers. Using immunoSEQ multiplex PCR, the repertoire was profiled, and TCRdb retains in-frame clones only, with some absent. Among some 120,000 clones listed, around three quarters were seen once. The clonotype comes from a middle-aged man in good health and CMV-seronegative. The chain is built from TRBV2 and TRBJ2-7; weak D call: TRBD2 (5 bases). The sequenced material came from PBMCs. CDR3 nucleotide sequence: TGTGCCAGCAGTGTTTCCCGGGGATCGGGAGAGCAGTACTTC. Amino acid sequence: CASSVSRGSGEQYF.